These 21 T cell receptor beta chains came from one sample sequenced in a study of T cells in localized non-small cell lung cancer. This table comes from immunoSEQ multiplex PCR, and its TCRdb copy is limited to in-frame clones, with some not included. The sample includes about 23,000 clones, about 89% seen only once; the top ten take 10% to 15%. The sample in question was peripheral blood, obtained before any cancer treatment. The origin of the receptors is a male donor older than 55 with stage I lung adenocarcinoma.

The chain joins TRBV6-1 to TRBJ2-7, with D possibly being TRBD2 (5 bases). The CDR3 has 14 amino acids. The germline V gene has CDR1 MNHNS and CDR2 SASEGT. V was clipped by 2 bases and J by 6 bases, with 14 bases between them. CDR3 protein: CASSEKLEVLEQYF. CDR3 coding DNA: TGTGCCAGCAGTGAAAAGCTGGAGGTTCTCGAGCAGTACTTC.

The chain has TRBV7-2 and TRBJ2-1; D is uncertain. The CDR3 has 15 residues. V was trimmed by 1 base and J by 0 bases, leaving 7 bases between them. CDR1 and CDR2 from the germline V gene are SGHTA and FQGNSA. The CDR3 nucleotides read TGTGCCAGCAGCTTAGAACCTTTCTCCTACAATGAGCAGTTCTTC. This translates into CASSLEPFSYNEQFF.

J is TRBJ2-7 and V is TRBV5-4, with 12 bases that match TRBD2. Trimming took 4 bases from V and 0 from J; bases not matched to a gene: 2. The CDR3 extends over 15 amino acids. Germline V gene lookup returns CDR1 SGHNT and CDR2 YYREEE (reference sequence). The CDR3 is CASSPSGGVSYEQYF. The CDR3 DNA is TGTGCCAGCAGCCCTAGCGGGGGGGTCTCCTACGAGCAGTACTTC. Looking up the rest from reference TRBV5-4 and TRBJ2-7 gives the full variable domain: ETGVTQSPTHLIKTRGQQVTLRCSSQSGHNTVSWYQQALGQGPQFIFQYYREEENGRGNFPPRFSGLQFPNYSSELNVNALELDDSALYLCASSPSGGVSYEQYFGPGTRLTVT.

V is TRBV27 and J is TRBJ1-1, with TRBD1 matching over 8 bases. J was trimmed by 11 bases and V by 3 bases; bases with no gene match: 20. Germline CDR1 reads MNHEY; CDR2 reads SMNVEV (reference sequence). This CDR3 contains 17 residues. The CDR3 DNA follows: TGTGCCAGCAGTTTCGGGACAGGAGGAGGGGTAGTTGATGGTGCTTTCTTT. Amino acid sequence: CASSFGTGGGVVDGAFF.

In DNA form, the CDR3 reads TGTGCCAGCAGCTTAACGGGGGATTTAAGGACTGAAGCTTTCTTT. Translated, it gives CASSLTGDLRTEAFF. The chain couples TRBV7-3 to TRBJ1-1; maybe TRBD1 (5 bases). Trimming removed 0 bases at V and 5 bases at J, with 13 bases between. Germline lookup yields CDR1 SGHTA and CDR2 FQGTGA. There are 15 residues in the CDR3.

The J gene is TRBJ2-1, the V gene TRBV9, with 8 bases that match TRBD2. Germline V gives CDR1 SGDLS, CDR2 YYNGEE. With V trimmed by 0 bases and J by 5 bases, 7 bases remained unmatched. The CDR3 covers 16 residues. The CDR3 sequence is CASSVGGLVVDNEQFF. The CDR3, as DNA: TGTGCCAGCAGCGTAGGGGGACTAGTGGTTGACAATGAGCAGTTCTTC.

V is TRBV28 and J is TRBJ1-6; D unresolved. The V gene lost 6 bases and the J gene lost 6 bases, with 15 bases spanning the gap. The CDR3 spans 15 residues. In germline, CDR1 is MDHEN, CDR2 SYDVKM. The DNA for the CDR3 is TGTGCCAGCAGAGGTCGGCCCGACCCTAATTCACCCCTCCACTTT. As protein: CASRGRPDPNSPLHF.

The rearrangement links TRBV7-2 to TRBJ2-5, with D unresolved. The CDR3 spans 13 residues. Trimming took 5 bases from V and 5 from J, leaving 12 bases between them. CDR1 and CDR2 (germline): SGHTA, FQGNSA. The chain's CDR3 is CASSRVDWETQYF. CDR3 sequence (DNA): TGTGCCAGCAGCCGTGTAGATTGGGAGACCCAGTACTTC.

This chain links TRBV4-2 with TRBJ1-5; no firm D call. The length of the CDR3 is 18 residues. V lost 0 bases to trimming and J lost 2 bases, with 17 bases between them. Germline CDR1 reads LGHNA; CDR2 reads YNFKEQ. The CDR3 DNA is TGTGCCAGCAGCCAAGATTCATTCGGCGTGGCGGGCAATCAGCCCCAGCATTTT. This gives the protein CASSQDSFGVAGNQPQHF.

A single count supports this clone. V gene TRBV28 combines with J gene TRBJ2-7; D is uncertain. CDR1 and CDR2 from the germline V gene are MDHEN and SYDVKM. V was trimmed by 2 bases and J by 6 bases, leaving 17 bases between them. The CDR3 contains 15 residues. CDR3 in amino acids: CASSLELGWVSEQYF. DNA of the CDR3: TGTGCCAGCAGTTTAGAGCTCGGGTGGGTTTCCGAGCAGTACTTC.

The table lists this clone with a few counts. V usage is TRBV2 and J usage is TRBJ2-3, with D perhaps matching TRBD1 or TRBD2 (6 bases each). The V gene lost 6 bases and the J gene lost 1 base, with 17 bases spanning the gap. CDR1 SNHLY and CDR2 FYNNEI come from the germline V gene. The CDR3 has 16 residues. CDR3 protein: CASRGWAGEGTDTQYF. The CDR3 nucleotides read TGTGCCAGCAGGGGATGGGCAGGGGAGGGCACAGATACGCAGTATTTT.

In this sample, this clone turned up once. The CDR3 loop reads CATEGTVYNEQFF. The CDR3 DNA follows: TGTGCCACAGAGGGGACAGTCTACAATGAGCAGTTCTTC. This chain links TRBV6-1 with TRBJ2-1, with 7 bases that match TRBD1. The CDR3 is made up of 13 amino acids. Trimming took 10 bases from V and 3 from J; bases not matched to a gene: 6. The germline V gene has CDR1 MNHNS and CDR2 SASEGT.

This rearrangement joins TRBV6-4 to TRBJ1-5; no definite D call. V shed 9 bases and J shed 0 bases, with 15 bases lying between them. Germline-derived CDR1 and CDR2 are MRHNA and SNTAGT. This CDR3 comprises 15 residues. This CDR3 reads CARLRATYSNQPQHF. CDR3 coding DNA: TGTGCCAGGCTTCGCGCGACATATAGCAATCAGCCCCAGCATTTT.

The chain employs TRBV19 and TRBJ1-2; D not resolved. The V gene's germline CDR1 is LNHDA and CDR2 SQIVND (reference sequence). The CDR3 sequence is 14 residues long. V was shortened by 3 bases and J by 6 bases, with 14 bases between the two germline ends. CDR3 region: CASSIGPTHDGYTF. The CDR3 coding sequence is TGTGCCAGTAGTATTGGCCCTACCCATGATGGCTACACCTTC.

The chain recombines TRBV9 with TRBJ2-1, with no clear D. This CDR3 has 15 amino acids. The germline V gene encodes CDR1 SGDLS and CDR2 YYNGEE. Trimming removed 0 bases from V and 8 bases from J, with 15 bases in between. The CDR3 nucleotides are TGTGCCAGCAGCGTAGCAGACATCCGAGGCGATGAGCAGTTCTTC. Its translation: CASSVADIRGDEQFF.

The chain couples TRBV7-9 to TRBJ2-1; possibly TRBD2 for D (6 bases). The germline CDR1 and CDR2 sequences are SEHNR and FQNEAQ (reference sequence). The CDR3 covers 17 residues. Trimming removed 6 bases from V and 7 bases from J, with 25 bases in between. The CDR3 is CASSPPGTRDIRNEQFF. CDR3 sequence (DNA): TGTGCCAGCAGTCCTCCCGGGACTCGAGACATCAGGAATGAGCAGTTCTTC.

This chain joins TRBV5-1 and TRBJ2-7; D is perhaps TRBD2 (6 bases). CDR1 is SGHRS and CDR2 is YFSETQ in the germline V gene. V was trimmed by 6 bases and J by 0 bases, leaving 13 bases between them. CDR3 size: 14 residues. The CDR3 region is CASTMEGSSYEQYF. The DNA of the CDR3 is TGCGCCAGCACCATGGAGGGTAGCTCCTACGAGCAGTACTTC. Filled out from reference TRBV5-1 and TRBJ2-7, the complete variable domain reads KAGVTQTPRYLIKTRGQQVTLSCSPISGHRSVSWYQQTPGQGLQFLFEYFSETQRNKGNFPGRFSGRQFSNSRSEMNVSTLELGDSALYLCASTMEGSSYEQYFGPGTRLTVT.

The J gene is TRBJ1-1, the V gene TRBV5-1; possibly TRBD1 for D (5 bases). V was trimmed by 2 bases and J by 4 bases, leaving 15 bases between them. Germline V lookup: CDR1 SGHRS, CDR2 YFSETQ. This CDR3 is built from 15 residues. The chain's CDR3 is CASSLGNPGSTEAFF. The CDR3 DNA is TGCGCCAGCAGCTTAGGGAACCCAGGGAGCACTGAAGCTTTCTTT. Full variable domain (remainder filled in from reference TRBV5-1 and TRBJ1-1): KAGVTQTPRYLIKTRGQQVTLSCSPISGHRSVSWYQQTPGQGLQFLFEYFSETQRNKGNFPGRFSGRQFSNSRSEMNVSTLELGDSALYLCASSLGNPGSTEAFFGQGTRLTVV.

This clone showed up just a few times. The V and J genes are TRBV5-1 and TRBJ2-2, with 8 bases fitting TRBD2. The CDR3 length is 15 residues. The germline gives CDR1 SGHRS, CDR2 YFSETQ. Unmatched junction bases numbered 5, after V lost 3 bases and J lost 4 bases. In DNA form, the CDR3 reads TGCGCCAGCAGCTCCGGGGGGGGACGCACCGGGGAGCTGTTTTTT. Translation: CASSSGGGRTGELFF.

CDR3: CASRTSGGGNIQYF. In nucleotides, the CDR3 is TGTGCCAGCAGGACTAGCGGGGGGGGAAACATTCAGTACTTC. The genes are TRBV6-1 and TRBJ2-4, with TRBD2 matching 14 bases. Germline V lookup: CDR1 MNHNS, CDR2 SASEGT. The CDR3 loop spans 14 amino acids. Losses at the gene ends were 6 bases for V and 6 bases for J; bases not matched to a gene: 1.

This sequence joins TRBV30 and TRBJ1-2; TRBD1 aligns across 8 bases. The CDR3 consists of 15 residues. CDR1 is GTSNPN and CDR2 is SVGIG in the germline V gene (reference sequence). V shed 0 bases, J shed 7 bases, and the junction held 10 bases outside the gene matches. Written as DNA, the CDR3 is TGTGCCTGGAGTGTAGCCGGACAGGGAGCGGCTGGCTACACCTTC. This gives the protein CAWSVAGQGAAGYTF.